Given below is one TCR beta chain in context. Its antigen is currently unknown. These data belong to a study of cytomegalovirus exposure and HLA in healthy donors. Study information: Most genotyped donors, approximately 81% of about 430, had Caucasian-associated genetic ancestry.

Trimming cost V 4 bases and J 5 bases, with 2 bases left between them. Germline-derived CDR1 and CDR2 are MNHEY and SMNVEV (reference sequence). The length of the CDR3 is 11 residues. The study ran its PCR with 60 Vbeta and 13 Jbeta primers. Data came from immunoSEQ multiplex PCR; TCRdb stores just in-frame clones and leaves some out. The sample has some 70,000 clones, 65% to 70% seen once. Whole-study findings and limits: Reports showed the classifier diagnosing cytomegalovirus status with high specificity and sensitivity.

The receptor's source is a male donor in good health and CMV-seropositive. The J gene is TRBJ2-2, the V gene TRBV27; the D is unclear. The specimen sequenced was PBMCs. Here the CDR3 DNA reads TGTGCCAGCAGTTCAACCGGGGAGCTGTTTTTT. It specifies CASSSTGELFF.